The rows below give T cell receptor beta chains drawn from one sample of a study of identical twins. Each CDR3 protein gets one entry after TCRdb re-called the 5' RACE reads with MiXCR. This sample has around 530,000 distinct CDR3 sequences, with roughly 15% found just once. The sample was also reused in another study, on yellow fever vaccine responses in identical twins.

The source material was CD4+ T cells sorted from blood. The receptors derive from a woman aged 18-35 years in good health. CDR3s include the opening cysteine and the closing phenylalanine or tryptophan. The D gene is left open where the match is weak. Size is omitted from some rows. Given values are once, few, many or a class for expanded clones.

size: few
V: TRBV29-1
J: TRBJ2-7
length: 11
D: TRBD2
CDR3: CSVGGIYEQYF
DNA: TGCAGCGTCGGGGGGATCTACGAGCAGTACTTC

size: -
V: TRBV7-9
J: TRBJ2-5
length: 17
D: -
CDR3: CASSRGTATTQRETQYF
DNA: TGTGCCAGCAGCCGGGGGACGGCGACTACACAACGAGAGACCCAGTACTTC

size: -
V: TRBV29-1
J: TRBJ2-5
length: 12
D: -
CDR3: CSGGGNQETQYF
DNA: TGCAGCGGTGGGGGGAACCAAGAGACCCAGTACTTC

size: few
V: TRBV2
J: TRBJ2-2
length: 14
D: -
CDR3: CASSRSILTGELFF
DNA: TGTGCCAGCAGTCGCAGTATACTAACCGGGGAGCTGTTTTTT

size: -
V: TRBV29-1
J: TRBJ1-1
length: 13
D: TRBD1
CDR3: CSANRGKNTEAFF
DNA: TGCAGCGCTAACAGGGGTAAGAACACTGAAGCTTTCTTT

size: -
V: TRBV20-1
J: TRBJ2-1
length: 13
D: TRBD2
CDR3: CSAWDYRPGEQFF
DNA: TGCAGTGCTTGGGACTACAGGCCCGGTGAGCAGTTCTTC

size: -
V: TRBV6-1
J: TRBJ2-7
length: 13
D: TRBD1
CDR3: CASRTGTSYEQYF
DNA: TGTGCCAGCAGGACAGGGACCTCCTACGAGCAGTACTTC

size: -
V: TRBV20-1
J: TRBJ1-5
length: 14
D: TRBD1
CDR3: CSARKTGSNQPQHF
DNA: TGCAGTGCTAGGAAGACAGGGAGCAATCAGCCCCAGCATTTT

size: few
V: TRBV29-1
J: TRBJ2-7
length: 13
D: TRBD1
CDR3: CSVTGTGSYEQYF
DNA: TGCAGCGTTACCGGGACAGGATCCTACGAGCAGTACTTC

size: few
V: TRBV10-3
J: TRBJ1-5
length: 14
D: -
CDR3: CAISESGSYQPQHF
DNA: TGTGCCATCAGTGAGTCCGGGAGTTATCAGCCCCAGCATTTT

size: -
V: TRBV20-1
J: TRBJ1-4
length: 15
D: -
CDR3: CSARAEDTWTKGLFF
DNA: TGCAGTGCTAGAGCGGAAGACACTTGGACCAAAGGACTGTTTTTT

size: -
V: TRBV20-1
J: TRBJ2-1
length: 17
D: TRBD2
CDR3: CSARHPNAGGPSNEQFF
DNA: TGCAGTGCTAGGCACCCCAACGCGGGAGGGCCCTCGAATGAGCAGTTCTTC

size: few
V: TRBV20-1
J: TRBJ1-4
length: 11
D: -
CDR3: CSARDLWSVFF
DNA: TGCAGTGCTAGAGATCTTTGGAGCGTGTTTTTT

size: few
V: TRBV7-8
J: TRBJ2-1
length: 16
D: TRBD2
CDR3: CASSRRTSSPYNEQFF
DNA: TGTGCCAGCAGCAGACGGACTAGCAGCCCCTACAATGAGCAGTTCTTC

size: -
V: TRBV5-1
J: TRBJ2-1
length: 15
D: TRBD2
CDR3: CASSSGRLAGNEQFF
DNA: TGCGCCAGCAGCTCCGGGAGACTAGCGGGGAATGAGCAGTTCTTC

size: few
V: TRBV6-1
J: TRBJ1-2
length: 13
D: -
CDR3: CASSENGRDGYTF
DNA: TGTGCCAGCAGTGAAAACGGCCGGGATGGCTACACCTTC

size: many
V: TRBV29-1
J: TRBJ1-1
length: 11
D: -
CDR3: CSVEAGTEAFF
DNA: TGCAGCGTTGAGGCAGGCACTGAAGCTTTCTTT